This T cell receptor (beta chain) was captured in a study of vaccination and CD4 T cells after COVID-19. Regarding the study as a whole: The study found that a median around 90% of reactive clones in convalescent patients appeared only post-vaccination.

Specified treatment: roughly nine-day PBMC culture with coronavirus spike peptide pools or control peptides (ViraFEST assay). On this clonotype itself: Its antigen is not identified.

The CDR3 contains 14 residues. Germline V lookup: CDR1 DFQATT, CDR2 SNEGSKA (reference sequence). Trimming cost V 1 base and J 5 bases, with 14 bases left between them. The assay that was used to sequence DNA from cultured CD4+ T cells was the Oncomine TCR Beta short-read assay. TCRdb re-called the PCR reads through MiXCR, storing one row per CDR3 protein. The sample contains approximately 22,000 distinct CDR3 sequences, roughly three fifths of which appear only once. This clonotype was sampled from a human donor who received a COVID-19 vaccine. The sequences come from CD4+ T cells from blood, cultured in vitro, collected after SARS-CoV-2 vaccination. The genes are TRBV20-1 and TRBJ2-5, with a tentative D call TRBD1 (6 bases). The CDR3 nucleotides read TGCAGTGCTAGAGGGGGGACAATTTGGGAGACCCAGTACTTC. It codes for CSARGGTIWETQYF.